Presented here are 13 T cell receptor beta chains from one specimen sequenced in a study of tumor-infiltrating lymphocytes in primary liver carcinoma. The investigators made TCR beta cDNA from about 500 ng total RNA, using a constant-region primer. It was through three nested multiplex PCR rounds of slightly modified ARM-PCR that TCR beta libraries arose. Running 9 to 11 cycles apiece, the first two PCR rounds relied on TRBV1-TRBV30 forward primers together with a C-beta reverse primer. A single record per CDR3 protein comes from TCRdb applying MiXCR to the multiplex PCR reads. The sample includes 310,000 or so distinct CDR3 sequences, 45% to 70% seen only once; the top ten take approximately 17%. Unsorted whole blood yielded blood RNA, and germline DNA was extracted as well. The sequenced material came from peripheral blood. All receptors derive from a woman between 25 and 40 years old with primary liver carcinoma and hepatitis B virus infection.

The sample holds many counts of this clonotype. The chain carries TRBV6-5 and TRBJ2-1; no firm D call. Trimming left V 5 bases short and J 7 bases short, with 15 bases between. Germline CDR1 is MNHEY and CDR2 is SVGAGI. The CDR3 is 14 residues long. CDR3 sequence reads: CASSTRRISNEQFF. The CDR3 DNA reads TGTGCCAGCAGTACCCGTAGGATCAGTAATGAGCAGTTCTTC.

The chain couples TRBV6-2 or TRBV6-3 to TRBJ2-2; 11 bases are shared with TRBD2. The ends lost 0 bases at V and 5 bases at J; junction bases unmatched: 11. The germline gives CDR1 MNHEY, CDR2 SVGEGT. This CDR3 is built from 19 residues. The CDR3 nucleotides are TGTGCCAGCAGTTACTCGATGTTAGCGGGAGGGCCCAGTACCGGGGAGCTGTTTTTT. Translated: CASSYSMLAGGPSTGELFF.

A few counts support this clonotype. The V call is TRBV12-3 or TRBV12-4, the J call TRBJ2-5, with 9 bases fitting TRBD1. The CDR3 covers 15 residues. V was clipped by 6 bases and J by 3 bases; unmatched bases: 8. CDR3 protein: CASSDDRGYEETQYF. The CDR3 coding sequence is TGTGCCAGCAGCGACGACAGGGGGTATGAAGAGACCCAGTACTTC.

This clonotype was recorded a few times. The J gene is TRBJ2-5, the V gene TRBV7-2; 10 bases map to TRBD2. The CDR3 spans 17 residues. Germline values: CDR1 SGHTA, CDR2 FQGNSA. V shed 3 bases, J shed 5 bases, and the junction held 12 bases outside the gene matches. For the CDR3, the DNA is TGTGCCAGCAGCTTCGGCAACTTAGCGGGAGGTGTTGAGACCCAGTACTTC. Protein: CASSFGNLAGGVETQYF.

This chain connects TRBV5-5 to TRBJ2-1, with D maybe TRBD2 (6 bases). Germline-derived CDR1 and CDR2 are SGHKS and YYEKEE (reference sequence). The V and J ends lost 0 bases and 9 bases respectively, with 16 bases between them. The length of the CDR3 is 15 residues. DNA of the CDR3: TGTGCCAGCAGCTTGGTATCTAACGGGAGCCGTGAGCAGTTCTTC. This gives the protein CASSLVSNGSREQFF.

This clonotype showed up many times. The V gene is TRBV11-2, the J gene TRBJ2-7; TRBD2 agrees at 13 bases. There are 14 residues in the CDR3. Germline assignment: CDR1 SGHAT and CDR2 FQNNGV. V lost 5 bases, J lost 11 bases, and 9 bases stayed unmatched. The CDR3 DNA sequence: TGTGCCAGCAGCAAGGGACTAGCGGGACCGCCGGAGTACTTC. This encodes CASSKGLAGPPEYF. Complete variable domain (other parts from reference TRBV11-2 and TRBJ2-7): EAGVAQSPRYKIIEKRQSVAFWCNPISGHATLYWYQQILGQGPKLLIQFQNNGVVDDSQLPKDRFSAERLKGVDSTLKIQPAKLEDSAVYLCASSKGLAGPPEYFGPGTRLTVT.

This clonotype was seen a handful of times. The rearrangement links TRBV4-3 to TRBJ2-6, with 7 bases that match TRBD1. Germline V gene sequence: CDR1 LGHNA, CDR2 YSLEER. V trimming: 1 base; J trimming: 14 bases; junction bases outside the gene matches: 14. The CDR3 has 16 residues. The CDR3 nucleotides read TGCGCCAGCAGCCAAGGACGAACAGGGGTGCTTAATATCCTGACTTTC. Amino acids: CASSQGRTGVLNILTF.

The chain joins TRBV4-1 to TRBJ2-3; D is unclear. Trimming cost V 1 base and J 2 bases, with 13 bases left between them. The CDR3 extends over 16 amino acids. Germline values: CDR1 MGHRA, CDR2 YSYEKL. The CDR3: CASSQGPVPPTDTQYF. The CDR3, as DNA: TGCGCCAGCAGCCAAGGTCCCGTCCCCCCCACAGATACGCAGTATTTT.

V usage is TRBV10-3 and J usage is TRBJ2-3, with 11 bases that match TRBD1. Germline CDR1 ENHRY, CDR2 SYGVKD. The V segment lost 4 bases and the J segment 5 bases; nucleotides outside the gene matches: 5. This CDR3 has 15 amino acids. The CDR3 loop is CAISARDRGGDTQYF. CDR3 nucleotides: TGTGCCATCAGTGCCCGGGACAGGGGGGGAGATACGCAGTATTTT.

This clonotype was counted at least ten times. V gene TRBV11-3 combines with J gene TRBJ2-3; 8 positions match TRBD1. With 4 bases clipped from V and 1 base from J, the junction kept 4 bases outside the gene matches. The CDR3 is 15 residues long. From germline, CDR1 is SGHNT and CDR2 YENEEA. This CDR3 reads CASSSDREGTDTQYF. The CDR3 nucleotides are TGTGCCAGCAGCTCGGACAGGGAGGGCACAGATACGCAGTATTTT.

On this clonotype itself: A much more abundant neighbour one base away suggests this may be a read error. The CDR3 nucleotides are TGCGACCTTAATACGCAGTGTTTT. It specifies CDLNTQCF. The gene calls are TRBV29-1 and TRBJ2-3, with D uncertain. The CDR3 has 8 residues. In germline, CDR1 is SQVTM, CDR2 ANQGSEA.

This clonotype was found a few times. The gene calls are TRBV6-1 and TRBJ2-1; 10 positions match TRBD1. The CDR3 sequence is 15 residues long. V lost 3 bases, J lost 4 bases, and 3 bases stayed unmatched. Germline CDR1 MNHNS, CDR2 SASEGT. The CDR3: CASSDRDRGYNEQFF. CDR3 in DNA: TGTGCCAGCAGTGACCGGGACAGGGGTTACAATGAGCAGTTCTTC.

There are many counts of this clonotype. Here the CDR3 reads CSVELGAIQYF. CDR3 DNA: TGCAGCGTTGAACTGGGGGCCATTCAGTACTTC. This chain joins TRBV29-1 and TRBJ2-4, with D perhaps matching TRBD1 (6 bases). The CDR3 is 11 residues long. The V and J ends lost 2 bases and 9 bases respectively, with 8 bases between them. Germline CDR1 is SQVTM and CDR2 is ANQGSEA.